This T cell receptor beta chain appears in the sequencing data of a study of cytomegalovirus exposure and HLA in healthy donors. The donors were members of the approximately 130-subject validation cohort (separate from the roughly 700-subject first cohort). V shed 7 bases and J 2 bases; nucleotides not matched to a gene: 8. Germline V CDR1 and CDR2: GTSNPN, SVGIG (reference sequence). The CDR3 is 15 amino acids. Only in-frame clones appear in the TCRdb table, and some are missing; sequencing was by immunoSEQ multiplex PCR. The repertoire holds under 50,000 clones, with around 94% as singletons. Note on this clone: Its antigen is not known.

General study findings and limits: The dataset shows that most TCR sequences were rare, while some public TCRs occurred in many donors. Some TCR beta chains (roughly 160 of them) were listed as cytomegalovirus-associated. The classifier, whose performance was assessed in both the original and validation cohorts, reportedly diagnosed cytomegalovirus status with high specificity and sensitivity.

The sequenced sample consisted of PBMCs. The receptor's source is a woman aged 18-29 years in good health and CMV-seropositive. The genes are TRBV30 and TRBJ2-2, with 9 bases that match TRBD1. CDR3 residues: CALRPGQGNTGELFF. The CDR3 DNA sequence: TGTGCCTTGCGACCGGGACAGGGTAACACCGGGGAGCTGTTTTTT.